This T cell receptor (beta chain) stems from a study of response to subunit inactivated influenza vaccine. This clonotype was counted between two and nine times. Via MiXCR, TCRdb re-called the RT-PCR reads, giving one row per CDR3 protein. The table has about 570,000 distinct CDR3 sequences, about 11% seen once. Germline V gives CDR1 SGHKS, CDR2 YYEKEE (reference sequence). Trimming took 5 bases from V and 7 from J, leaving 15 bases between them. The CDR3 extends over 14 amino acids. These same records also appear under a second study, on T cells expressing NK-cell markers. In that study: As the method of synthesis, 5'RACE template switching with UMIs yielded TCR beta cDNA. Eight donors were sequenced, of whom seven were HCMV-seropositive, while the remaining one was HCMV-seronegative. An anti-gamma-delta TCR antibody confined sorting to alpha-beta TCR T cells across several of the experiments.

This clonotype was sampled from a man aged 45-65 years who received an inactivated influenza vaccine. Sequenced here: PBMCs from blood, sampled on the day of vaccination. J is TRBJ1-4 and V is TRBV5-5; unclear D gene. DNA of the CDR3: TGTGCCAGCAGGACAAGACCTAATACTGAAAAACTGTTTTTT. Residues: CASRTRPNTEKLFF.